This entry lists 27 T cell receptor beta chains sequenced from one sample in a study of CD8 T cell repertoires and HIV-1 epitope variants (dated by TCRdb to the early 2020s). Their specific antigens are unknown. Library preparation employed the immunoSEQ multiplex PCR assay. TCRdb limited this immuneACCESS table to in-frame rearrangements with V and J called. A share of clones is missing; checked studies link under half to unresolved V genes, and the rest is unexplained. Present in this sample are about 2,400 clones, about two thirds of which were seen just once. Over 45% of the sample is in the top ten clones. The source material was cultured CD8+ T cells derived from PBMCs. The receptors were gathered from a male donor with HIV.

The chain combines TRBV2 with TRBJ2-2; D ambiguous. CDR1 and CDR2 (germline): SNHLY, FYNNEI. The CDR3 has 11 residues. V dropped 8 bases and J dropped 7 bases, with 8 bases sitting between them. Written as DNA, the CDR3 is TGTGCCAGCGACCAAGGCGGGGAGCTGTTTTTT. It translates to CASDQGGELFF.

The genes are TRBV7-9 and TRBJ1-3; TRBD1 might be the D (5 bases). CDR3 size: 19 residues. Trimming pared 7 bases from V and 1 base from J, leaving 26 bases between. CDR1 SEHNR and CDR2 FQNEAQ come from the germline V gene (reference sequence). This chain's CDR3 is CASNFPGGTDPRSGNTIYF. CDR3 coding DNA: TGTGCCAGCAACTTTCCGGGGGGAACCGACCCTCGTTCTGGAAACACCATATATTTT.

The chain employs TRBV13 and TRBJ2-7; possible D gene TRBD2, 6 bases. Trimming cost V 1 base and J 0 bases, with 7 bases left between them. CDR1 is PRHDT, CDR2 FYEKMQ, per germline (reference sequence). The CDR3 is made up of 14 amino acids. CDR3 in DNA: TGTGCCAGCAGCTTAGCCGGGAGCTCCTACGAGCAGTACTTC. Amino acids: CASSLAGSSYEQYF.

Only a few counts were recorded for this clone. V gene TRBV15 combines with J gene TRBJ2-3, with unresolved D. The CDR3 contains 14 residues. Trimming shortened V by 2 bases and J by 0 bases, and 6 bases separated the two germline ends. Germline CDR1 LNHNV, CDR2 YYDKDF (reference sequence). The CDR3 loop reads CATSRKISTDTQYF. CDR3 coding DNA: TGTGCCACCAGCAGAAAAATTAGCACAGATACGCAGTATTTT.

This chain uses TRBV5-1 with TRBJ1-6; D possibly corresponds to TRBD1 (5 bases). Trimming removed 0 bases at V and 7 bases at J, with 11 bases between. CDR1 SGHRS and CDR2 YFSETQ come from the germline V gene. The CDR3 length is 15 residues. This CDR3 is CASSLGDLGNSPLHF. The CDR3 DNA reads TGCGCCAGCAGCTTGGGGGACTTGGGGAATTCACCCCTCCACTTT.

This clone has only one observation. V is TRBV7-2 and J is TRBJ2-3; D gene uncertain. In germline, CDR1 is SGHTA, CDR2 FQGNSA. The V and J ends lost 5 bases and 4 bases respectively, with 13 bases between them. This CDR3 comprises 14 residues. The DNA of the CDR3 is TGTGCCAGCAGCCCAGCTGTTGGGGCAGATACGCAGTATTTT. The encoded protein is CASSPAVGADTQYF. Together with reference TRBV7-2 and TRBJ2-3, the CDR3 gives the full variable domain: GAGVSQSPSNKVTEKGKDVELRCDPISGHTALYWYRQSLGQGLEFLIYFQGNSAPDKSGLPSDRFSAERTGGSVSTLTIQRTQQEDSAVYLCASSPAVGADTQYFGPGTRLTVL.

This clone has only one observation. This chain links TRBV6-6 with TRBJ2-5; 7 bases map to TRBD2. The CDR3 is made up of 16 amino acids. Per germline, CDR1 MNHNY and CDR2 SVGAGI (reference sequence). With V trimmed by 6 bases and J by 5 bases, 15 bases remained unmatched. The CDR3 reads CASSRALGEGRETQYF. The CDR3 DNA reads as TGTGCCAGCAGCCGAGCTTTGGGGGAGGGCCGTGAGACCCAGTACTTC.

V is TRBV6-1 and J is TRBJ2-7; 8 bases line up with TRBD1. V was clipped by 6 bases and J by 5 bases; unmatched bases: 6. Looked up from germline, CDR1 is MNHNS and CDR2 is SASEGT. This CDR3 spans 13 amino acids. The DNA of the CDR3 is TGTGCCAGCAGCTCCTTGGACAGGGACGAGCAGTACTTC. This codes for CASSSLDRDEQYF.

By its share, this clone is large. V is TRBV4-1 and J is TRBJ1-1; 8 bases are a match to TRBD1. V was pared by 4 bases and J by 8 bases, with 6 bases of the junction left unmatched. CDR1 MGHRA and CDR2 YSYEKL come from the germline V gene. This CDR3 region has 13 residues. CDR3 sequence reads: CASSRLQGEEAFF. The CDR3 nucleotides read TGCGCCAGCAGCCGTTTACAGGGGGAGGAAGCTTTCTTT.

The rearrangement joins TRBV7-2 to TRBJ2-5, with D unclear. CDR1 is SGHTA, CDR2 FQGNSA, per germline. The CDR3 has 14 amino acids. Deletions cut 2 bases from V and 2 bases from J, with 9 bases between. CDR3 DNA sequence: TGTGCCAGCAGCTTATCGCTGGGGCAAGAGACCCAGTACTTC. It specifies CASSLSLGQETQYF.

The gene calls are TRBV13 and TRBJ2-5; D is perhaps TRBD2 (6 bases). Trimming shortened V by 0 bases and J by 5 bases, and 7 bases separated the two germline ends. The CDR3 runs to 13 residues. Germline values: CDR1 PRHDT, CDR2 FYEKMQ (reference sequence). CDR3 loop: CASSLGGGETQYF. The CDR3 DNA follows: TGTGCCAGCAGCTTAGGGGGGGGTGAGACCCAGTACTTC.

In this sample, this clone turned up a few times. The V and J genes are TRBV4-3 and TRBJ1-3; D might be TRBD1 (5 bases). Germline values: CDR1 LGHNA, CDR2 YSLEER. The CDR3 contains 17 residues. Trimming stripped 0 bases from V and 3 bases from J, with 15 bases between. The CDR3: CASSQDVAGMFGNTIYF. CDR3 sequence (DNA): TGCGCCAGCAGCCAAGATGTGGCAGGGATGTTTGGAAACACCATATATTTT.

The V call is TRBV13, the J call TRBJ1-3; TRBD1 might be the D (5 bases). The CDR3 is 17 amino acids. Trimming removed 5 bases at V and 0 bases at J, with 17 bases between. Per germline, CDR1 PRHDT and CDR2 FYEKMQ (reference sequence). The CDR3 here is CASSGGFGASSGNTIYF. As DNA, the CDR3 is TGTGCCAGCAGCGGTGGATTTGGGGCTAGCTCTGGAAACACCATATATTTT.

In its sample, this clone was seen a few times. The chain couples TRBV6-1 to TRBJ2-7, with 8 nucleotides matching TRBD1. V lost 6 bases, J lost 3 bases, and 1 base stayed unmatched. The length of the CDR3 is 12 residues. Per germline, CDR1 MNHNS and CDR2 SASEGT. CDR3 protein: CASSGTGYEQYF. The CDR3 DNA reads TGTGCCAGCAGCGGGACAGGCTACGAGCAGTACTTC.

This clone was observed a handful of times. This chain connects TRBV4-2 to TRBJ2-7, with a possible D match to TRBD1 (6 bases). Trimming shortened V by 3 bases and J by 11 bases, and 14 bases separated the two germline ends. The CDR3 has 12 residues. The germline CDR1 and CDR2 sequences are LGHNA and YNFKEQ. The CDR3 DNA is TGTGCCAGCAGCCAGGGACAAGGTGAGAAGTACTTC. Protein: CASSQGQGEKYF.

The CDR3 reads CASSIVDSYEQYF. The CDR3 DNA reads TGTGCCAGTAGTATCGTCGACAGCTACGAGCAGTACTTC. This chain joins TRBV19 and TRBJ2-7; TRBD1 might be the D (5 bases). Trimming took 3 bases from V and 3 from J, leaving 9 bases between them. Germline V gene lookup returns CDR1 LNHDA and CDR2 SQIVND (reference sequence). CDR3 length: 13 amino acids.

The chain joins TRBV7-2 to TRBJ2-5, with D unresolved. The CDR3 spans 13 residues. The V gene lost 1 base and the J gene lost 5 bases, with 8 bases spanning the gap. From germline, CDR1 is SGHTA and CDR2 FQGNSA. This CDR3 reads CASSLVGSETQYF. The CDR3 DNA is TGTGCCAGCAGCTTAGTCGGGTCGGAGACCCAGTACTTC.

Sample share makes this clone large. CDR3 sequence: CASSPSYSNQPQHF. DNA of the CDR3: TGTGCCAGCAGCCCGAGCTATAGCAATCAGCCCCAGCATTTT. This rearrangement joins TRBV7-9 to TRBJ1-5; no definite D call. This CDR3 has 14 amino acids. V shed 5 bases and J shed 0 bases, with 8 bases lying between them. CDR1 is SEHNR, CDR2 FQNEAQ, per germline (reference sequence). The full variable domain, rest sourced from reference TRBV7-9 and TRBJ1-5, is DTGVSQNPRHKITKRGQNVTFRCDPISEHNRLYWYRQTLGQGPEFLTYFQNEAQLEKSRLLSDRFSAERPKGSFSTLEIQRTEQGDSAMYLCASSPSYSNQPQHFGDGTRLSIL.

The J gene is TRBJ2-3, the V gene TRBV5-1, with D possibly being TRBD1 (5 bases). Trimming took 1 base from V and 5 from J, leaving 11 bases between them. The CDR3 extends over 14 amino acids. Germline assignment: CDR1 SGHRS and CDR2 YFSETQ. CDR3 loop: CASSLTLRGDTQYF. The CDR3 DNA sequence: TGCGCCAGCAGCTTGACGCTAAGGGGAGATACGCAGTATTTT.

The chain couples TRBV5-6 to TRBJ2-2; no definite D call. With 4 bases removed from V and 1 base from J, the gap between germline ends came to 8 bases. From germline, CDR1 is SGHDT and CDR2 YYEEEE. The CDR3 loop spans 14 amino acids. The DNA for the CDR3 is TGTGCCAGCAGCCCGGAGATGAACACCGGGGAGCTGTTTTTT. Residues: CASSPEMNTGELFF.

V usage is TRBV7-8 and J usage is TRBJ2-5; no firm D call. From germline, CDR1 is SGHVS and CDR2 FQNEAQ. The CDR3 totals 13 residues. Trimming cost V 1 base and J 4 bases, with 7 bases left between them. CDR3 in amino acids: CASSLDNRETQYF. The CDR3 coding sequence is TGTGCCAGCAGCTTAGATAATCGAGAGACCCAGTACTTC.

V is TRBV13 and J is TRBJ2-4, with a tentative D call TRBD2 (6 bases). The CDR3 extends over 16 amino acids. Germline loops: CDR1 PRHDT, CDR2 FYEKMQ (reference sequence). Trimming stripped 6 bases from V and 0 bases from J, with 15 bases between. CDR3 in DNA: TGTGCCAGCAGGGGCGAGGAGGGATTAGCCAAAAACATTCAGTACTTC. Translation gives CASRGEEGLAKNIQYF.

CDR3 sequence: CASSVIPPNTDTQYF. For the CDR3, the DNA is TGTGCCAGCAGTGTAATCCCCCCCAACACAGATACGCAGTATTTT. V usage is TRBV6-1 and J usage is TRBJ2-3, with unresolved D. The germline V gene encodes CDR1 MNHNS and CDR2 SASEGT. The CDR3 is made up of 15 amino acids. V was clipped by 4 bases and J by 2 bases, with 13 bases between them.

The chain is built from TRBV5-4 and TRBJ2-5; a weak D match, TRBD2 (5 bases). V gave up 4 bases and J gave up 2 bases, with 9 bases separating them. The CDR3 consists of 13 residues. Germline loops: CDR1 SGHNT, CDR2 YYREEE (reference sequence). The CDR3, as DNA: TGTGCCAGCAGCCCGCGGGTTCAAGAGACCCAGTACTTC. This sequence encodes CASSPRVQETQYF. Filled out from reference TRBV5-4 and TRBJ2-5, the complete variable domain reads ETGVTQSPTHLIKTRGQQVTLRCSSQSGHNTVSWYQQALGQGPQFIFQYYREEENGRGNFPPRFSGLQFPNYSSELNVNALELDDSALYLCASSPRVQETQYFGPGTRLLVL.

The chain employs TRBV27 and TRBJ1-5; D may be TRBD1 (5 bases). The germline V gene encodes CDR1 MNHEY and CDR2 SMNVEV (reference sequence). V was shortened by 6 bases and J by 9 bases, with 24 bases between the two germline ends. The length of the CDR3 is 16 residues. The CDR3 DNA is TGTGCCAGCAGCGCAATACCCGGGAGGGGTGCTCGGCCCCAGCATTTT. This encodes CASSAIPGRGARPQHF.

The V and J genes are TRBV28 and TRBJ1-2, with D possibly being TRBD1 (5 bases). Germline V CDR1 and CDR2: MDHEN, SYDVKM. CDR3 length: 17 residues. V shed 5 bases and J shed 0 bases, with 19 bases lying between them. The CDR3 spells CASSRGFGASANYGYTF. The CDR3 bases are TGTGCCAGCAGTAGGGGATTCGGTGCTAGCGCTAACTATGGCTACACCTTC.

The chain has TRBV19 and TRBJ2-1; 7 bases agree with TRBD2. The germline V gene encodes CDR1 LNHDA and CDR2 SQIVND (reference sequence). This CDR3 spans 16 amino acids. V was pared by 3 bases and J by 5 bases, with 10 bases of the junction left unmatched. The CDR3 DNA reads TGTGCCAGTAGTATGGCGGGGGTTTGGATGGACAATGAGCAGTTCTTC. Protein: CASSMAGVWMDNEQFF.